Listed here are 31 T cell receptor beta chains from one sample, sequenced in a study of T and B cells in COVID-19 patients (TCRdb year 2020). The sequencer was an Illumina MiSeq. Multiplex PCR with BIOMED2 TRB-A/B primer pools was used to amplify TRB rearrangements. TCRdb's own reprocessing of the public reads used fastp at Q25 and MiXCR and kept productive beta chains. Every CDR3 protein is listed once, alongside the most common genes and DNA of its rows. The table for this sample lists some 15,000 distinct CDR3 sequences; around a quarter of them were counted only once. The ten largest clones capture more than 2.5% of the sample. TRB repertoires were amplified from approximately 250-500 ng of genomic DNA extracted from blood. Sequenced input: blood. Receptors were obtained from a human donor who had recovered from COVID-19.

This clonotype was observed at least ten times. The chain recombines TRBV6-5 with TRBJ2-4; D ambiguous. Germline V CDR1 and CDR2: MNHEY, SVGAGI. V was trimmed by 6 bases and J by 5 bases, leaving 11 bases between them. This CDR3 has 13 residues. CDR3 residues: CASSRTIQNIQYF. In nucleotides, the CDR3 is TGTGCCAGCAGCCGCACCATCCAAAACATTCAGTACTTC.

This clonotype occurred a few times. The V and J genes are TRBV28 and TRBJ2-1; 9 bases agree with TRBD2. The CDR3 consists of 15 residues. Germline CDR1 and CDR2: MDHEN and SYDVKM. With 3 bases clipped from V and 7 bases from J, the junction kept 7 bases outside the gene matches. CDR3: CASSFIAGVRNEQFF. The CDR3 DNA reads TGTGCCAGCAGTTTTATAGCGGGAGTTCGGAATGAGCAGTTCTTC. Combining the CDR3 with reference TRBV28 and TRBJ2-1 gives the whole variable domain DVKVTQSSRYLVKRTGEKVFLECVQDMDHENMFWYRQDPGLGLRLIYFSYDVKMKEKGDIPEGYSVSREKKERFSLILESASTNQTSMYLCASSFIAGVRNEQFFGPGTRLTVL.

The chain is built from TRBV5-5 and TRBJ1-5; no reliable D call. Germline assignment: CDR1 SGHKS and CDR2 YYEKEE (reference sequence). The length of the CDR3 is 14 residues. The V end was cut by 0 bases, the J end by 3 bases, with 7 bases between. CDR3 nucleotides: TGTGCCAGCAGCTTGGTAGCTTTCAATCAGCCCCAGCATTTT. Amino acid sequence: CASSLVAFNQPQHF. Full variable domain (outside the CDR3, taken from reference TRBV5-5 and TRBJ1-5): DAGVTQSPTHLIKTRGQQVTLRCSPISGHKSVSWYQQVLGQGPQFIFQYYEKEERGRGNFPDRFSARQFPNYSSELNVNALLLGDSALYLCASSLVAFNQPQHFGDGTRLSIL.

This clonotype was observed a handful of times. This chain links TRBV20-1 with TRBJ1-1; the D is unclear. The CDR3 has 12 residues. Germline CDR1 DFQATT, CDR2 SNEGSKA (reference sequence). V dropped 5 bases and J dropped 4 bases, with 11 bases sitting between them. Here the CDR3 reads CSALAPGTEAFF. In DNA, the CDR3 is TGCAGTGCTTTGGCTCCGGGCACTGAAGCTTTCTTT.

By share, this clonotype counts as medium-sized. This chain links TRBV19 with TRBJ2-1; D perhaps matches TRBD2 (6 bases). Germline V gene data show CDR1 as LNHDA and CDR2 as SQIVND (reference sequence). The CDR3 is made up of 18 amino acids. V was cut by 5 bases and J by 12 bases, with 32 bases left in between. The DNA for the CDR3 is TGTGCCAGTAGTCGGGCCGTAGGGACTGACCGAGGTTGGGAATGGCAGTTCTTC. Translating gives CASSRAVGTDRGWEWQFF.

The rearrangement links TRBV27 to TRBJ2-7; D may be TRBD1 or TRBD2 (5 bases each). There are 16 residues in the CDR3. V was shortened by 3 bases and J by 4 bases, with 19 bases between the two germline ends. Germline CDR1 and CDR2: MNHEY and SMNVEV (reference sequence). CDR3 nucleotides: TGTGCCAGCAGTTTTTTCCCGGGGCGGCGAATTTACGAGCAGTACTTC. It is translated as CASSFFPGRRIYEQYF.

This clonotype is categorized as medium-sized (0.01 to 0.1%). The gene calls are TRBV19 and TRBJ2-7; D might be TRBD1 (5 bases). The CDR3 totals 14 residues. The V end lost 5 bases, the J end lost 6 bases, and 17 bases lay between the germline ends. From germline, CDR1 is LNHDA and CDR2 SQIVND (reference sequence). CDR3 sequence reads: CASSPYPRAGEQYF. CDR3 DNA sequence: TGTGCCAGTAGTCCATACCCCAGGGCCGGCGAGCAGTACTTC.

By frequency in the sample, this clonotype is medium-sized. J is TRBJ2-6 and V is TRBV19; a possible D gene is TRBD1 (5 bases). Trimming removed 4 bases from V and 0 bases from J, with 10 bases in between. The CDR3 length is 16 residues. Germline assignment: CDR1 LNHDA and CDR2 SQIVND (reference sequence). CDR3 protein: CASSRTPNSGANVLTF. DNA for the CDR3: TGTGCCAGTAGTAGGACACCAAACTCTGGGGCCAACGTCCTGACTTTC.

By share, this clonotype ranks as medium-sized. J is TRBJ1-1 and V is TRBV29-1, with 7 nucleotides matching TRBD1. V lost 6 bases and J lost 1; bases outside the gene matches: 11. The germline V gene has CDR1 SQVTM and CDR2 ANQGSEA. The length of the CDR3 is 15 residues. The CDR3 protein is CSVPRGGQPNTEAFF. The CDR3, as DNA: TGCAGCGTCCCGAGGGGGGGACAGCCGAACACTGAAGCTTTCTTT. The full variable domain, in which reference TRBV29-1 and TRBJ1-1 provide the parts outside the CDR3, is SAVISQKPSRDICQRGTSLTIQCQVDSQVTMMFWYRQQPGQSLTLIATANQGSEATYESGFVIDKFPISRPNLTFSTLTVSNMSPEDSSIYLCSVPRGGQPNTEAFFGQGTRLTVV.

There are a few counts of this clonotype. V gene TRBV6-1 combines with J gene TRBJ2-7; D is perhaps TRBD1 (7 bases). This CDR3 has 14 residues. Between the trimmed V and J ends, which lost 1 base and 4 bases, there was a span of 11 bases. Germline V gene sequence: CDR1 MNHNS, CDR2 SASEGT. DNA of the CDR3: TGTGCCAGCAGTGAAGAGGGGGGACAGTACGAGCAGTACTTC. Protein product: CASSEEGGQYEQYF.

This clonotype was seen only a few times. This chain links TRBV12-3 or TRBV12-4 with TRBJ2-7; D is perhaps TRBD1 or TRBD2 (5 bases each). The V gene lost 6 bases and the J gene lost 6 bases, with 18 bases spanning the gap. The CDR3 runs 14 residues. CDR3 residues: CASSPPRPGGEQYF. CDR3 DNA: TGTGCCAGCAGCCCCCCCCGGCCTGGGGGCGAGCAGTACTTC.

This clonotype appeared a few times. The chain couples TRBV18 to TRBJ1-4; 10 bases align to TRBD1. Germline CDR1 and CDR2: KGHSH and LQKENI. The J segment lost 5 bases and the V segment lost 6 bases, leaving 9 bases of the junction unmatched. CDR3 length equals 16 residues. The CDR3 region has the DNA TGTGCCAGCTCCCTACGCGCGGACAGGGGGAATGAAAAACTGTTTTTT. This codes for CASSLRADRGNEKLFF.

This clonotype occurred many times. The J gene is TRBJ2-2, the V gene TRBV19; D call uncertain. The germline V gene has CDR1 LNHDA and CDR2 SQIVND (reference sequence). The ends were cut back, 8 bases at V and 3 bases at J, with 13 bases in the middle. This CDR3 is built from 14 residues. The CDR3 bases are TGTGCCAGTGGGGATTGGGTTGACACCGGGGAGCTGTTTTTT. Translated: CASGDWVDTGELFF. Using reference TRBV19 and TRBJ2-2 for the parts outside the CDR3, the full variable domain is DGGITQSPKYLFRKEGQNVTLSCEQNLNHDAMYWYRQDPGQGLRLIYYSQIVNDFQKGDIAEGYSVSREKKESFPLTVTSAQKNPTAFYLCASGDWVDTGELFFGEGSRLTVL.

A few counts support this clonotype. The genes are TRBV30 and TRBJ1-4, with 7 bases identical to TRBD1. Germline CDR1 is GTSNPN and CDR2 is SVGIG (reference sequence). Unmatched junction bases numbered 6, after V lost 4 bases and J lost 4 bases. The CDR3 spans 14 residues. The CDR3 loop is CAWMGTALNEKLFF. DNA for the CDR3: TGTGCCTGGATGGGGACAGCACTTAATGAAAAACTGTTTTTT.

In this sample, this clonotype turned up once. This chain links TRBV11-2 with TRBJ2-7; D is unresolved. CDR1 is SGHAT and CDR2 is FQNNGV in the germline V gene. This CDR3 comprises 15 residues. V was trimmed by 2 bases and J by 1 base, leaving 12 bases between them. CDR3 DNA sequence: TGTGCCAGCAGCTTAATGATTGGGTTTTCCTACGAGCAGTACTTC. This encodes CASSLMIGFSYEQYF.

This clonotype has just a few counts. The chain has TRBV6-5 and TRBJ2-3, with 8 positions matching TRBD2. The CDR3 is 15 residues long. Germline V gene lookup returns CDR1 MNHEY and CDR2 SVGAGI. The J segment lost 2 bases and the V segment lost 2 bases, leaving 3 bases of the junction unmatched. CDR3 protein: CASSYKRGYTDTQYF. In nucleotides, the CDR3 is TGTGCCAGCAGTTACAAGCGGGGGTACACAGATACGCAGTATTTT.

The CDR3 sequence: CASSLTGGVNQPQHF. In nucleotides, the CDR3 is TGTGCCAGCAGTTTGACAGGCGGAGTCAATCAGCCCCAGCATTTT. The chain is built from TRBV27 and TRBJ1-5; D might be TRBD1 (6 bases). The V and J ends lost 3 bases and 3 bases respectively, with 12 bases between them. The CDR3 sequence is 15 residues long. Germline-derived CDR1 and CDR2 are MNHEY and SMNVEV (reference sequence).

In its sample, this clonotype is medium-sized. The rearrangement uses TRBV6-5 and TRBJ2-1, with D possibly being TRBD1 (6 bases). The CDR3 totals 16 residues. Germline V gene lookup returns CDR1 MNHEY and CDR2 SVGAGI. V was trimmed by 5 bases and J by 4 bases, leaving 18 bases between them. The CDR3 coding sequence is TGTGCCAGCAGTCGACAGGTCAGCGGCTATTACAATGAGCAGTTCTTC. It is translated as CASSRQVSGYYNEQFF.

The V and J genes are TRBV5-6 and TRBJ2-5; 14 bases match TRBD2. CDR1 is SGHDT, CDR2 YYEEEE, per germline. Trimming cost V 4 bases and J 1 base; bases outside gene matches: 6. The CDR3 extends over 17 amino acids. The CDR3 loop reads CASSPRLAGGRQETQYF. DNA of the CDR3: TGTGCCAGCAGCCCCCGACTAGCGGGAGGGCGCCAAGAGACCCAGTACTTC.

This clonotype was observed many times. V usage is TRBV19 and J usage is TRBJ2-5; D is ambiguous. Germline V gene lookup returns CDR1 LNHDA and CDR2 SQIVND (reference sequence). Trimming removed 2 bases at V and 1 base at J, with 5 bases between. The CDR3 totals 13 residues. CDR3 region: CASSIRLQETQYF. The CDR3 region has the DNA TGTGCCAGTAGTATAAGACTCCAAGAGACCCAGTACTTC. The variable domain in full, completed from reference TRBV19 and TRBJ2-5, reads DGGITQSPKYLFRKEGQNVTLSCEQNLNHDAMYWYRQDPGQGLRLIYYSQIVNDFQKGDIAEGYSVSREKKESFPLTVTSAQKNPTAFYLCASSIRLQETQYFGPGTRLLVL.

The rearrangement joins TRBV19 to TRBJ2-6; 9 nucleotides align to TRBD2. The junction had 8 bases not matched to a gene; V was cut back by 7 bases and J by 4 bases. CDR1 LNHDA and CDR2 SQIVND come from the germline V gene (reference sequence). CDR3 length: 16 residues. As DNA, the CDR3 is TGTGCCAGTACCTCGCGGGGGACTAGCGGGGCCAACGTCCTGACTTTC. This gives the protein CASTSRGTSGANVLTF.

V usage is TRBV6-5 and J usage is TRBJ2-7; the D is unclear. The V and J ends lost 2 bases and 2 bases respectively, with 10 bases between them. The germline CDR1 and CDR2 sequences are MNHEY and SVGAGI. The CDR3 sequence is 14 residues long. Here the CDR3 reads CASSYRWLTYEQYF. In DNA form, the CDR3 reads TGTGCCAGCAGTTACCGTTGGCTTACCTACGAGCAGTACTTC.

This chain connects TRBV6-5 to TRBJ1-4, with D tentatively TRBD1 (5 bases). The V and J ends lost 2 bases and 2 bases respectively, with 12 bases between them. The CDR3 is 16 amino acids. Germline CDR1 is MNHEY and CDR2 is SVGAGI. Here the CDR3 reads CASSYAPSGTNEKLFF. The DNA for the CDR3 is TGTGCCAGCAGTTACGCCCCATCAGGGACTAATGAAAAACTGTTTTTT.

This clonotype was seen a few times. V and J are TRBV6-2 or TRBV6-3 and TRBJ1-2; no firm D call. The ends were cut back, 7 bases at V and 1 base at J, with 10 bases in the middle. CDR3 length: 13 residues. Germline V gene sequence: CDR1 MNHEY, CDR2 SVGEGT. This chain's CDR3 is CASTLGGNYGYTF. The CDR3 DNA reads TGTGCCAGCACCTTAGGCGGTAACTATGGCTACACCTTC.

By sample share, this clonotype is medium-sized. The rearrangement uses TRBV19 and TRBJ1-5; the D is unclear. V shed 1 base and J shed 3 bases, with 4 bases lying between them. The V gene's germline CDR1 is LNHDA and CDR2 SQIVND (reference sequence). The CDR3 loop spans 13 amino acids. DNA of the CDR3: TGTGCCAGTAGTATAGTCATCAATCAGCCCCAGCATTTT. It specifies CASSIVINQPQHF.

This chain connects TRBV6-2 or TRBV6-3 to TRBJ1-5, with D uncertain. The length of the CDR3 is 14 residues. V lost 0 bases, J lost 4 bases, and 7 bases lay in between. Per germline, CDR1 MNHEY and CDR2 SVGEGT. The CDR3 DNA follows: TGTGCCAGCAGTTACTCGAGCAGGAATCAGCCCCAGCATTTT. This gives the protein CASSYSSRNQPQHF.

The CDR3 nucleotides are TGTGCCAGCAGCTTCCAGACAGGGTGGAACACTGAAGCTTTCTTT. Its protein is CASSFQTGWNTEAFF. The rearrangement uses TRBV5-6 and TRBJ1-1; 7 nucleotides match TRBD1. The CDR3 is made up of 15 amino acids. V shed 2 bases, J shed 1 base, and the junction held 5 bases outside the gene matches. The germline gives CDR1 SGHDT, CDR2 YYEEEE.

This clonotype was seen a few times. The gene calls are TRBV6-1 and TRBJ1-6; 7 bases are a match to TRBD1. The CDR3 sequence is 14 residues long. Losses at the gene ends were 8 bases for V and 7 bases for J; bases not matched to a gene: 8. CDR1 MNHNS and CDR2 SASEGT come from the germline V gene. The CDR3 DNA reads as TGTGCCAGCGCGGACAGGACCGCCAATTCACCCCTCCACTTT. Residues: CASADRTANSPLHF.

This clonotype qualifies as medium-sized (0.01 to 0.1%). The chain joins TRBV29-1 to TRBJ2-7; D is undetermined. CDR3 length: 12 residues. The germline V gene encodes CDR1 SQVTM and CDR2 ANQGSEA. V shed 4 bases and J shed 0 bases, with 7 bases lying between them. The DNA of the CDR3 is TGCAGCGTTGGGCTGGCCTCCTACGAGCAGTACTTC. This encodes CSVGLASYEQYF.

DNA of the CDR3: TGTGCCAGCACGGGGGCGGTATTTGGGACACTAGGTAGGGATACGCAGTATTTT. Translation: CASTGAVFGTLGRDTQYF. V gene TRBV28 combines with J gene TRBJ2-3, with D possibly called TRBD1 or TRBD2 (6 bases each). V was cut by 7 bases and J by 6 bases, with 29 bases left in between. This CDR3 is 18 amino acids long. Germline CDR1 and CDR2: MDHEN and SYDVKM.

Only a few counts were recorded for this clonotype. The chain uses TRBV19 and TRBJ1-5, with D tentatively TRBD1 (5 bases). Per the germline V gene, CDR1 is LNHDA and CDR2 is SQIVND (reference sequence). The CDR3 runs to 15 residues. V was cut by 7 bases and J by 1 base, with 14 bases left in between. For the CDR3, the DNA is TGTGCCAGTACCGTGGACAACCCCAGCAATCAGCCCCAGCATTTT. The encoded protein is CASTVDNPSNQPQHF.